This TCR beta chain is from a study of human T cells and chemical hapten exposure. Study-level background: Weekly scalp doses of diphenylcyclopropenone were given to patients during the roughly 25-week study. Study results and caveats: Expanded TCRs created a significantly greater count of big CDR3 similarity clusters than controls did. Higher patch test scores went with higher counts of PT1 expanded TCRs.

TCRdb fed the RACE reads into MiXCR, producing one record per CDR3 protein. The table shows over 65,000 distinct CDR3 sequences, with about 10% occurring only once. With 5 bases removed from V and 2 bases from J, the gap between germline ends came to 12 bases. CDR3 length: 14 amino acids. This clonotype was picked up many times. Its matching antigen is unknown. Time point in this sample: patch test 1, 2 weeks after DPC sensitization. Regarding treatment: therapeutic diphenylcyclopropenone sensitization with weekly scalp DPC. The TCR comes from a woman in her forties or fifties with alopecia areata. Some clones in this sample may be carry-over from other donors' samples. The source was whole blood, collected in connection with sensitization to the hapten diphenylcyclopropenone (DPC). The chain joins TRBV12-3 or TRBV12-4 to TRBJ1-2; no clear D. For the CDR3, the DNA is TGTGCCAGCAGTACATACACAGTGAACTATGGCTACACCTTC. Its translation is CASSTYTVNYGYTF.